This T cell receptor beta chain stems from a study of T cells in Graves' hyperthyroidism and ophthalmopathy. Background on the study: Prior to any treatment, at the point of initial diagnosis, peripheral blood was collected. General observations from the study: Blood also carried most thyroid clonotypes expanded above 0.001.

V gave up 6 bases and J gave up 6 bases; unmatched junction bases: 4. Looked up from germline, CDR1 is MDHEN and CDR2 is SYDVKM. The CDR3 runs to 13 residues. From RNA transcripts, TCR beta CDR3 regions were amplified. TCR CDR3 underwent first-round RT-PCR with the HTBI primer set. TCRdb used MiXCR to reprocess the multiplex PCR reads, holding one entry per CDR3 protein. The data hold more than 350,000 distinct CDR3 sequences, with nearly 15% observed a single time. This clonotype was seen repeatedly, ten times or more. Its antigen remains unknown. Patients affected by ophthalmopathy presented a Clinical Activity Score of at least 3, a NOSPECS grade of at least 4, and disease duration below 3 months.

This clonotype was sampled from a woman in her sixties with Graves' ophthalmopathy. Material: blood. The rearrangement uses TRBV28 and TRBJ2-2; TRBD1 agrees at 7 bases. Written as DNA, the CDR3 is TGTGCCAGCAGACACACAGGGGCCGGGGAGCTGTTTTTT. Translation: CASRHTGAGELFF.